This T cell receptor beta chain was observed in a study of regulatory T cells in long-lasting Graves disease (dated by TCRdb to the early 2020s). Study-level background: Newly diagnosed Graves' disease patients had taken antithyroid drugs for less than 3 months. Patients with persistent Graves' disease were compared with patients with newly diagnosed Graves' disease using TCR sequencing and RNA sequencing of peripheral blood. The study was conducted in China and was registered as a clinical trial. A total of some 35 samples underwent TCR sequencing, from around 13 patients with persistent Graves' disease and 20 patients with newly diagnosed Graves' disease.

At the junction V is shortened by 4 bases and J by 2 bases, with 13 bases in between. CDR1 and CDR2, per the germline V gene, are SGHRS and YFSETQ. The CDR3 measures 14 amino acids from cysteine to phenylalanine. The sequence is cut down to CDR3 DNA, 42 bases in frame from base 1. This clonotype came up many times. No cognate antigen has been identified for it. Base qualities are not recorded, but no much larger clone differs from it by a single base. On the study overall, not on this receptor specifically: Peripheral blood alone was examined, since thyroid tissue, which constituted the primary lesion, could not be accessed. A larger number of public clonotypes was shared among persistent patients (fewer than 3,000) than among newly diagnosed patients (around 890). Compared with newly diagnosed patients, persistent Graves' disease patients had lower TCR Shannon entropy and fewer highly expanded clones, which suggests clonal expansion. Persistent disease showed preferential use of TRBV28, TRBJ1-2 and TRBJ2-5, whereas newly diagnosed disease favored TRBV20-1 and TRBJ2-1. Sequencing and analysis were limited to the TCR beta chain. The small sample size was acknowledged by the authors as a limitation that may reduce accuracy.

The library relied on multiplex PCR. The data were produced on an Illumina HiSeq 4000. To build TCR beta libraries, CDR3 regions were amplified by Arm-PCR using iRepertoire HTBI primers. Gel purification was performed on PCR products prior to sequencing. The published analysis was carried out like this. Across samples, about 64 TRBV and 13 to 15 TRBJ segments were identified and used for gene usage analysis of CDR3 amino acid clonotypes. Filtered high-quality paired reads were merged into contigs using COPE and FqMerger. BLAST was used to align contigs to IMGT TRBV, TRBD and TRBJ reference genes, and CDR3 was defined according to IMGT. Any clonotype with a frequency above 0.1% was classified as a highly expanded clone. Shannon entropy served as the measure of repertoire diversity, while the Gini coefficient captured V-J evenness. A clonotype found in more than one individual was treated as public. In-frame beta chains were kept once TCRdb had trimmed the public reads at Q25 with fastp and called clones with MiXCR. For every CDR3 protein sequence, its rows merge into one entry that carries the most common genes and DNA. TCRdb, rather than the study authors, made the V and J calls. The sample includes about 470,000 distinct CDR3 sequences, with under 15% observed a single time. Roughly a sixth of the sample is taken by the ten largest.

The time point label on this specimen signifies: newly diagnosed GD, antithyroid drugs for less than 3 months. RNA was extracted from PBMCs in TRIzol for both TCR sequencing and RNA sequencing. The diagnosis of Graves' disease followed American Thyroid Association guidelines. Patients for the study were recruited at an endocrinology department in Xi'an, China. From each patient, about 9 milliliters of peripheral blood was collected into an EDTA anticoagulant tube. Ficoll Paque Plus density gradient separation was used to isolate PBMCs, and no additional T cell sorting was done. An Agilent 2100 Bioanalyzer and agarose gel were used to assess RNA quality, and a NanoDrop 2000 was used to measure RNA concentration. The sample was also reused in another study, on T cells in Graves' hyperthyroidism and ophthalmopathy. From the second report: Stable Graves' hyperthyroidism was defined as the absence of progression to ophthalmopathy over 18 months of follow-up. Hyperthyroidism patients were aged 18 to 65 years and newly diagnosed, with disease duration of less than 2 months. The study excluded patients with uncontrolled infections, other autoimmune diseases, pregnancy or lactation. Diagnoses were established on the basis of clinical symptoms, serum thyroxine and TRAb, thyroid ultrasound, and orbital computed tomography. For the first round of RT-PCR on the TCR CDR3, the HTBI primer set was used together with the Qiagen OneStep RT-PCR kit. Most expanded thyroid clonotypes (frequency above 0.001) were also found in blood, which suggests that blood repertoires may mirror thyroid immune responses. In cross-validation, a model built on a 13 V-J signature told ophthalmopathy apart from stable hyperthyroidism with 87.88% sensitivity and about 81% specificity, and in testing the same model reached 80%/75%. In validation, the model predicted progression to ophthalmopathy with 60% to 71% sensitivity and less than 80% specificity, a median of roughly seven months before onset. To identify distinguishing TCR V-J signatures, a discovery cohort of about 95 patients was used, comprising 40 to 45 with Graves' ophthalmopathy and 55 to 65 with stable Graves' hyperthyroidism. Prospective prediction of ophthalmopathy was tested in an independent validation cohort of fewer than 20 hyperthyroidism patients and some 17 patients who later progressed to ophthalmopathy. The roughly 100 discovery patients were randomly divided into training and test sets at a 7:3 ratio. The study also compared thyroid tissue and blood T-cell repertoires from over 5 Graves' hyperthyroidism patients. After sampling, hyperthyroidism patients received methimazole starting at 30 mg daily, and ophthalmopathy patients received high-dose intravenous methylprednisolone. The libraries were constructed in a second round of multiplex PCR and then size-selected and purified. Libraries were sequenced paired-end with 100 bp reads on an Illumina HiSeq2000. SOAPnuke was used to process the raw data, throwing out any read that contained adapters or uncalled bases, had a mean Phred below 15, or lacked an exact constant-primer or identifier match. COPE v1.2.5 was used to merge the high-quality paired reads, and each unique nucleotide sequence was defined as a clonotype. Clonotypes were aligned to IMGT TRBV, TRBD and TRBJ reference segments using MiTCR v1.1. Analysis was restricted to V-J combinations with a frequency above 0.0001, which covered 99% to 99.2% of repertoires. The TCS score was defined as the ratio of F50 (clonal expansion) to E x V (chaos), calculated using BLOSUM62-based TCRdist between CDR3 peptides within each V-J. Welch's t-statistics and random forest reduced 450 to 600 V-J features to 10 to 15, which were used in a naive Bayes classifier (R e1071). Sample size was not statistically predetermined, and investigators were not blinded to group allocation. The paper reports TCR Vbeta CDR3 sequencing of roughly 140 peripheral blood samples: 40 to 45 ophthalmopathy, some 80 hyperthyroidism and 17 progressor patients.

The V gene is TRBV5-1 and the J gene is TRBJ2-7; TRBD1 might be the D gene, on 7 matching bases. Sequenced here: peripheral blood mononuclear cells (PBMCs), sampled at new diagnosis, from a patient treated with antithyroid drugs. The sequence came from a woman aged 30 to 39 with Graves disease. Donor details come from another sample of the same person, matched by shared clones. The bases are TGCGCCAGCAGCCCCAGGGGGGCCGCCTACGAGCAGTACTTC. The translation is CASSPRGAAYEQYF.